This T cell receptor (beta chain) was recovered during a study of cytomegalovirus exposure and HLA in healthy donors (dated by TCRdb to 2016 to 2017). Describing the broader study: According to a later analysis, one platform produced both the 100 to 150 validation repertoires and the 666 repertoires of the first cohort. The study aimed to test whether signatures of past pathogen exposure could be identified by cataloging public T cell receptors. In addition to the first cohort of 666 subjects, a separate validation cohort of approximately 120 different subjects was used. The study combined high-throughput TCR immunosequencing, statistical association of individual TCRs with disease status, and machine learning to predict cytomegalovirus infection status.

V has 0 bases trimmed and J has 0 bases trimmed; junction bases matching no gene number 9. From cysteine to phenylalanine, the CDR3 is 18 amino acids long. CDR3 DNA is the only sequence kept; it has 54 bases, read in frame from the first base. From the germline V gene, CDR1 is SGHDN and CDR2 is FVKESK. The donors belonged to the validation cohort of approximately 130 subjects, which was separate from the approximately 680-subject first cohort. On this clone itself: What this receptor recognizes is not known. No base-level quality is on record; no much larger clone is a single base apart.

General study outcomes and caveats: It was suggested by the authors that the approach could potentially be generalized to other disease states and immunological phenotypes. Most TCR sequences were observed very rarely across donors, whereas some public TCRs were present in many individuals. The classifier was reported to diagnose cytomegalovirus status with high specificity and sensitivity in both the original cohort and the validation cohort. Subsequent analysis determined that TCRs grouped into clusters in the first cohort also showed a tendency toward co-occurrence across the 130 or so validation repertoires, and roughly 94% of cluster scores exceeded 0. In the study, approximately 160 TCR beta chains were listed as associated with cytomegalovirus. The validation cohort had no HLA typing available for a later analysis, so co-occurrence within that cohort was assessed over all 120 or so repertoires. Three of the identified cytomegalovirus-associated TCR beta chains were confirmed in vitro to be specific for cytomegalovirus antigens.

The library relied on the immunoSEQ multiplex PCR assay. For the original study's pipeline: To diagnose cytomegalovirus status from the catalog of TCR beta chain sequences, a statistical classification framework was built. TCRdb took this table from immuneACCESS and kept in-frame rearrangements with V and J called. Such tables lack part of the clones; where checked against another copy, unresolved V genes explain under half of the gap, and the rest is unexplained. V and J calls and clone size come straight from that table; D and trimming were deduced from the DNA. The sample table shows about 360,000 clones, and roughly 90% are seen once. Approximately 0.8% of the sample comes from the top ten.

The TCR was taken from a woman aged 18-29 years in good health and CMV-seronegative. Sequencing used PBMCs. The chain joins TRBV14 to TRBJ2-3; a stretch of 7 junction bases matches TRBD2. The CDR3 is CASSQEGLLALSTDTQYF. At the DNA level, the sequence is TGTGCCAGCAGCCAAGAAGGGCTACTAGCGCTAAGCACAGATACGCAGTATTTT.